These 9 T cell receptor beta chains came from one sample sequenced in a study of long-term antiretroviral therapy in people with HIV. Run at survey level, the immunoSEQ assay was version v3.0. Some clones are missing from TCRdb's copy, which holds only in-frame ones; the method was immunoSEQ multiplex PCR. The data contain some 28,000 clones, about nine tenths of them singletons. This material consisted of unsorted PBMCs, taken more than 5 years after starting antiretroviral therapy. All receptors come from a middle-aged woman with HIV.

CDR3 in amino acids: CASSLVSGPSSTDTQYF. DNA for the CDR3: TGTGCCAGCAGCTTAGTAAGCGGGCCTTCTAGCACAGATACGCAGTATTTT. The chain recombines TRBV11-2 with TRBJ2-3; a possible D gene is TRBD2 (6 bases). CDR3 length: 17 residues. V shed 1 base and J shed 0 bases, with 14 bases lying between them. CDR1 SGHAT and CDR2 FQNNGV come from the germline V gene.

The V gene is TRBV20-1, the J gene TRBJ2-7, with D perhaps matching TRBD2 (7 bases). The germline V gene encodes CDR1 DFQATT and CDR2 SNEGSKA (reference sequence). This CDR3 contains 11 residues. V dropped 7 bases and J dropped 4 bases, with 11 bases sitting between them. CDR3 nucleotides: TGCAGTGTGGGGGGGCTTTACGAGCAGTACTTC. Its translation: CSVGGLYEQYF.

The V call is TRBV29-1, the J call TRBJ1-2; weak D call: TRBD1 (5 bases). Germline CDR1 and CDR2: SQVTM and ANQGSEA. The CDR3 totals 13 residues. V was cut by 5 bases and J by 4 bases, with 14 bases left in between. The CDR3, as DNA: TGCAGCGTTACCGGGGGGAGGGCCTATGGCTACACCTTC. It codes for CSVTGGRAYGYTF.

The CDR3 nucleotides read TGTGCCAGCAACTCGGACAGGGCCGGGGAGCTGTTTTTT. This translates into CASNSDRAGELFF. The chain is built from TRBV7-8 and TRBJ2-2, with 8 bases lining up with TRBD1. The length of the CDR3 is 13 residues. Germline V gene lookup returns CDR1 SGHVS and CDR2 FQNEAQ. With 7 bases clipped from V and 6 bases from J, the junction kept 4 bases outside the gene matches.

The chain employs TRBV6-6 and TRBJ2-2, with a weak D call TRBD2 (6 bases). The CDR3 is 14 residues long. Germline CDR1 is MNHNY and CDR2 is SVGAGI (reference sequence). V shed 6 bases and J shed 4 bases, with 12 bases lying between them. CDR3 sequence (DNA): TGTGCCAGCAGAACGGGGGACTCCACCGGGGAGCTGTTTTTT. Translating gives CASRTGDSTGELFF.

The CDR3 protein is CASSRAGPGYTF. As DNA, the CDR3 is TGTGCCAGCTCACGGGCAGGGCCTGGCTACACCTTC. The chain has TRBV7-8 and TRBJ1-2, with a possible D match to TRBD1 (5 bases). CDR3 size: 12 residues. Trimming took 8 bases from V and 7 from J, leaving 14 bases between them. CDR1 and CDR2 (germline): SGHVS, FQNEAQ.

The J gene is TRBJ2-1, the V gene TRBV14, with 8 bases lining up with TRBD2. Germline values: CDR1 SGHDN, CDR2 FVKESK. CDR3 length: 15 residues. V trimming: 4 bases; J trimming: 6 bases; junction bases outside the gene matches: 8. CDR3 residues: CASSRSGTSVNEQFF. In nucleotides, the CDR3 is TGTGCCAGCAGCCGGTCCGGGACTAGTGTCAATGAGCAGTTCTTC.

CDR3 residues: CASSFGRLGDNEQFF. The CDR3 nucleotides are TGTGCCAGCAGCTTTGGCCGTCTGGGCGACAATGAGCAGTTCTTC. The rearrangement joins TRBV11-2 to TRBJ2-1; no reliable D call. The CDR3 extends over 15 amino acids. Per the germline V gene, CDR1 is SGHAT and CDR2 is FQNNGV. V was trimmed by 3 bases and J by 5 bases, leaving 14 bases between them.

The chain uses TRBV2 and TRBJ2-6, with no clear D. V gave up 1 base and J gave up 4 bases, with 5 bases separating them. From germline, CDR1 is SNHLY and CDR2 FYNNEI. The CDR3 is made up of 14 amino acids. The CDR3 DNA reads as TGTGCCAGCAGTGAAGTTGCGGGGGCCAACGTCCTGACTTTC. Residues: CASSEVAGANVLTF.